The 5 T cell receptor beta chains below were found in one sample sequenced in a study of shared clonotypes between healthy human individuals. CD45RO-negative CD8 cells positively selected for CCR7 made up the naive population, which excluded terminally differentiated effector memory CD45RA+ cells. Some clones are missing from TCRdb's copy, which holds only in-frame ones; the method was immunoSEQ multiplex PCR. Among 1.5 million to 2.5 million clones listed, about 95% were seen once. Specimen: naive CD8+ T cells sorted from blood. The receptors derive from a man younger than 30 in good health.

The chain is built from TRBV9 and TRBJ2-5; 8 bases map to TRBD1. Germline values: CDR1 SGDLS, CDR2 YYNGEE. This CDR3 is 15 amino acids long. J was trimmed by 3 bases and V by 5 bases; bases with no gene match: 9. In nucleotides, the CDR3 is TGTGCCAGCAGTTCAGAAACAGGGGGGAAAGAGACCCAGTACTTC. Its protein is CASSSETGGKETQYF. Drawing the rest from reference TRBV9 and TRBJ2-5, the complete variable domain is DSGVTQTPKHLITATGQRVTLRCSPRSGDLSVYWYQQSLDQGLQFLIQYYNGEERAKGNILERFSAQQFPDLHSELNLSSLELGDSALYFCASSSETGGKETQYFGPGTRLLVL.

This clone was seen a handful of times. The chain combines TRBV10-2 with TRBJ2-7; 7 nucleotides match TRBD1. V lost 6 bases and J lost 0; bases outside the gene matches: 2. Germline loops: CDR1 WSHSY, CDR2 SAAADI. The CDR3 sequence is 13 residues long. The CDR3 bases are TGCGCCAGCAGGACAGGGAGCTCCTACGAGCAGTACTTC. Amino acid sequence: CASRTGSSYEQYF.

V gene TRBV2 combines with J gene TRBJ1-6, with a tentative D call TRBD1 (5 bases). The CDR3 contains 14 residues. Germline V gives CDR1 SNHLY, CDR2 FYNNEI. Trimming stripped 6 bases from V and 8 bases from J, with 14 bases between. Here the CDR3 DNA reads TGTGCCAGCAGCGACCTACCGGGACATTCACCCCTCCACTTT. This codes for CASSDLPGHSPLHF.

The chain employs TRBV13 and TRBJ1-3; D is ambiguous. The CDR3 contains 15 residues. Germline assignment: CDR1 PRHDT and CDR2 FYEKMQ (reference sequence). Between the trimmed V and J ends, which lost 5 bases and 6 bases, there was a span of 17 bases. As DNA, the CDR3 is TGTGCCAGCAGCCCGTCAGTGAGTCATGAAAACACCATATATTTT. Translated: CASSPSVSHENTIYF.

The CDR3 region is CASSLGQSPNEQFF. CDR3 bases: TGCGCCAGCAGCTTAGGTCAGAGTCCCAATGAGCAGTTCTTC. V usage is TRBV10-2 and J usage is TRBJ2-1; unclear D gene. Trimming took off 6 bases at V and 6 bases at J, with 15 bases between the two ends. Germline V gene sequence: CDR1 WSHSY, CDR2 SAAADI. CDR3 length: 14 amino acids.